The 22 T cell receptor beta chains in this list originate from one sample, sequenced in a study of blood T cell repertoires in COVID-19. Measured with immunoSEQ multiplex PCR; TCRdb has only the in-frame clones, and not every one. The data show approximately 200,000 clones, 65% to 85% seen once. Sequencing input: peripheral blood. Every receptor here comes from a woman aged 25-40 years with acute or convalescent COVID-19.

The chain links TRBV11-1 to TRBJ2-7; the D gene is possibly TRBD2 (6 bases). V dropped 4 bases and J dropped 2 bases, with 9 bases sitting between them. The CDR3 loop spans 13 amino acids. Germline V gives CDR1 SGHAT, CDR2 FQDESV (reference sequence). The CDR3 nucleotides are TGTGCCAGCAGCTACCGGGAGACCTACGAGCAGTACTTC. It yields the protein CASSYRETYEQYF.

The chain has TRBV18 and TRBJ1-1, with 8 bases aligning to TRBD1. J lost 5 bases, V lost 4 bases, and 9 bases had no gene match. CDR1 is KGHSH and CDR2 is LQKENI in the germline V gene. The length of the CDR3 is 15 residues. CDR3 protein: CASSLRQGRETEAFF. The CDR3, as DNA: TGTGCCAGCTCACTCCGACAGGGGAGAGAGACTGAAGCTTTCTTT.

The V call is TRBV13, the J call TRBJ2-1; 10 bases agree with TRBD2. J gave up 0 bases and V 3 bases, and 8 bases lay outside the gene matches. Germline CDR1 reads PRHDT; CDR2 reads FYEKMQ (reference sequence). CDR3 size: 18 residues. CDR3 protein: CASSFPLTSGLSYNEQFF. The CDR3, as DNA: TGTGCCAGCAGCTTTCCCTTGACTAGCGGGCTCTCCTACAATGAGCAGTTCTTC.

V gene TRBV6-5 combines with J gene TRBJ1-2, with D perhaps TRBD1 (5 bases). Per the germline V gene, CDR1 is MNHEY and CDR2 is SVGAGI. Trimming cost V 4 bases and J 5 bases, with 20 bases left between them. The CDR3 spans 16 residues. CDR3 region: CASSSAGTRVGYGYTF. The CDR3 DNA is TGTGCCAGCAGTTCCGCCGGGACTAGGGTTGGGTATGGCTACACCTTC.

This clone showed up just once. The CDR3 spells CASSPFTRSGANVLTF. CDR3 DNA sequence: TGTGCCAGCAGCCCTTTCACACGCTCTGGGGCCAACGTCCTGACTTTC. The genes are TRBV11-2 and TRBJ2-6; D uncertain. The CDR3 has 16 amino acids. Germline CDR1 and CDR2: SGHAT and FQNNGV. V lost 5 bases and J lost 0, with 11 bases in between.

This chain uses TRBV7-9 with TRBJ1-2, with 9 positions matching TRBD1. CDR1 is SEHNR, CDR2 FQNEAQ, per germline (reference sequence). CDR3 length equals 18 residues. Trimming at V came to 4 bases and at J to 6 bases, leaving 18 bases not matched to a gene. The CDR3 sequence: CASSSSVSGTGWTDGYTF. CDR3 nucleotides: TGTGCCAGCAGCTCAAGTGTTTCCGGGACAGGGTGGACGGATGGCTACACCTTC.

CDR3 nucleotides: TGTGCCAGCAGACCGACAGGGACTAGCAATCAGCCCCAGCATTTT. Amino acids: CASRPTGTSNQPQHF. The chain combines TRBV2 with TRBJ1-5; TRBD1 agrees at 7 bases. The junction had 5 bases not matched to a gene; V was cut back by 6 bases and J by 0 bases. The germline V gene has CDR1 SNHLY and CDR2 FYNNEI. The CDR3 runs to 15 residues. The variable domain in full, completed from reference TRBV2 and TRBJ1-5, reads EPEVTQTPSHQVTQMGQEVILRCVPISNHLYFYWYRQILGQKVEFLVSFYNNEISEKSEIFDDQFSVERPDGSNFTLKIRSTKLEDSAMYFCASRPTGTSNQPQHFGDGTRLSIL.

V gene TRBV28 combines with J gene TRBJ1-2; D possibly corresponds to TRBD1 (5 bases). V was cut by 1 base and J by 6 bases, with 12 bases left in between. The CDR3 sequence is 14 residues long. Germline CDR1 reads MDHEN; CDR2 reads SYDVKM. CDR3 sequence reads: CASSLYPGWDGYTF. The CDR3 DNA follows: TGTGCCAGCAGTTTATACCCAGGGTGGGATGGCTACACCTTC.

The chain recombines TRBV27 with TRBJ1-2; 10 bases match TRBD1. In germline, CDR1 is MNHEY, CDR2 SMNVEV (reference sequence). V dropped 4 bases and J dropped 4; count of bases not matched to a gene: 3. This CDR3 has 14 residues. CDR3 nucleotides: TGTGCCAGCAGTTGGGACAGGGGTGTCTATGGCTACACCTTC. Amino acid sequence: CASSWDRGVYGYTF.

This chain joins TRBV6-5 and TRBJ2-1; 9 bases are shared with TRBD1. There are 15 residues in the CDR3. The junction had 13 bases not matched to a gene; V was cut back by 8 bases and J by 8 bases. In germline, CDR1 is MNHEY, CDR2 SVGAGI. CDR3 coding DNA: TGTGCCAGCCCGAACGGGGACAGGGAATCGGATGAGCAGTTCTTC. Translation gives CASPNGDRESDEQFF.

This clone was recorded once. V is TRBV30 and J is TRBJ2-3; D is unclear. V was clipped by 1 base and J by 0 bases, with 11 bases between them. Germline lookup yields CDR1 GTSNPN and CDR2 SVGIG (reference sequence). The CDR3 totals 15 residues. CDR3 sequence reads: CAWSGTASSTDTQYF. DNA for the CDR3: TGTGCCTGGAGTGGTACTGCGTCTAGCACAGATACGCAGTATTTT.

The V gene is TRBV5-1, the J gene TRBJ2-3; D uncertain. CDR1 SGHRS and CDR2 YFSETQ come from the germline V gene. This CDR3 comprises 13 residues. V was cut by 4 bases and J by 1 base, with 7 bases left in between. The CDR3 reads CASSDGGTDTQYF. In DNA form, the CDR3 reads TGCGCCAGCAGCGACGGAGGCACAGATACGCAGTATTTT. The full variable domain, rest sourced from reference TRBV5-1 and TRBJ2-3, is KAGVTQTPRYLIKTRGQQVTLSCSPISGHRSVSWYQQTPGQGLQFLFEYFSETQRNKGNFPGRFSGRQFSNSRSEMNVSTLELGDSALYLCASSDGGTDTQYFGPGTRLTVL.

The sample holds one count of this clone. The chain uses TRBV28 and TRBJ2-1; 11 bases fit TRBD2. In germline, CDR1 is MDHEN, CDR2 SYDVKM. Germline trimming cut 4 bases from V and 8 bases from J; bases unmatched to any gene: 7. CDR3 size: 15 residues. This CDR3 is CASSSPVAGGHEQFF. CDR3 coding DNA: TGTGCCAGCAGTTCCCCCGTAGCGGGAGGGCATGAGCAGTTCTTC.

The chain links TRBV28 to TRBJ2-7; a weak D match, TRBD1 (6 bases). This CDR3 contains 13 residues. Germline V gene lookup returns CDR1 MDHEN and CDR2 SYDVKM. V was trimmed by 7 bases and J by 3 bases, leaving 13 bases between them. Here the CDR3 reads CASKAGDFYEQYF. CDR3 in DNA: TGTGCCAGCAAGGCAGGGGATTTCTACGAGCAGTACTTC. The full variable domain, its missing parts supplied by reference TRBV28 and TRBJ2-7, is DVKVTQSSRYLVKRTGEKVFLECVQDMDHENMFWYRQDPGLGLRLIYFSYDVKMKEKGDIPEGYSVSREKKERFSLILESASTNQTSMYLCASKAGDFYEQYFGPGTRLTVT.

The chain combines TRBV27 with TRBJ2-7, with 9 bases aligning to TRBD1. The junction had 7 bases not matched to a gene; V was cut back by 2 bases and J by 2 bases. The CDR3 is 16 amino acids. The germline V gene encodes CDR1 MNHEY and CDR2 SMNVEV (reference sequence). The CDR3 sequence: CASSLGGQGYTYEQYF. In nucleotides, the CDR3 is TGTGCCAGCAGTTTAGGTGGACAGGGGTACACCTACGAGCAGTACTTC.

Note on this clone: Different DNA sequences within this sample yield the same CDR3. The CDR3 nucleotides are TGTGCCAGCAGCTTAAGGGCGGGGGGAGATACGCAGTATTTT. Its translation is CASSLRAGGDTQYF. The chain uses TRBV7-2 and TRBJ2-3, with 8 bases identical to TRBD2. The CDR3 contains 14 residues. Germline V CDR1 and CDR2: SGHTA, FQGNSA. With 2 bases clipped from V and 5 bases from J, the junction kept 3 bases outside the gene matches.

CDR3 in amino acids: CASSPRQGAYNEQFF. The CDR3 DNA sequence: TGTGCCAGCAGCCCCAGACAGGGGGCCTACAATGAGCAGTTCTTC. The V call is TRBV11-3, the J call TRBJ2-1; 9 nucleotides align to TRBD1. V shed 5 bases, J shed 2 bases, and the junction held 4 bases outside the gene matches. Germline CDR1 is SGHNT and CDR2 is YENEEA. The CDR3 spans 15 residues. The whole variable domain, remainder taken from reference TRBV11-3 and TRBJ2-1, is EAGVVQSPRYKIIEKKQPVAFWCNPISGHNTLYWYLQNLGQGPELLIRYENEEAVDDSQLPKDRFSAERLKGVDSTLKIQPAELGDSAVYLCASSPRQGAYNEQFFGPGTRLTVL.

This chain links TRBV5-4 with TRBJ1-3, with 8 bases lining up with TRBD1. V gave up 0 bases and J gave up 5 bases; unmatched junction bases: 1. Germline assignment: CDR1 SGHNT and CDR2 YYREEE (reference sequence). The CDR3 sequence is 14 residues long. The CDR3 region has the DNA TGTGCCAGCAGCTTGGGACAGGGGAGAAACACCATATATTTT. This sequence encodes CASSLGQGRNTIYF.

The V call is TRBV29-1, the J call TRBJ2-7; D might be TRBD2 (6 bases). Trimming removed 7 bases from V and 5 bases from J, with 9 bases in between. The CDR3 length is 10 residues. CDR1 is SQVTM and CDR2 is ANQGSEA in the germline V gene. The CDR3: CSAWGDEQYF. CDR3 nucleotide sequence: TGCAGCGCTTGGGGGGACGAGCAGTACTTC.

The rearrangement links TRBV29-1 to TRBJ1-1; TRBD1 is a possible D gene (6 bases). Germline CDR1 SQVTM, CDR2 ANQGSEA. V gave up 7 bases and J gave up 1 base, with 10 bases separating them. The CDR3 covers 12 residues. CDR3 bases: TGCAGCGCGGGGGCCCCGAACACTGAAGCTTTCTTT. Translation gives CSAGAPNTEAFF.

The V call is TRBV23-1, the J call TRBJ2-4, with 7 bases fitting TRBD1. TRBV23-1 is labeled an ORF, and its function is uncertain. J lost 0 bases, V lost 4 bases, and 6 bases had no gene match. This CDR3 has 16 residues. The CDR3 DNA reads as TGCGCCAGCAGTCCCGGACAGGACTTAGCCAAAAACATTCAGTACTTC. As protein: CASSPGQDLAKNIQYF.

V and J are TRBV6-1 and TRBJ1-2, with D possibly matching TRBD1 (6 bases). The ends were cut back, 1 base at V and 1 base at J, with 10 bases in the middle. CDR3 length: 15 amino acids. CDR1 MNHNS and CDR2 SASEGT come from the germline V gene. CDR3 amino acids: CASSEGKQGNYGYTF. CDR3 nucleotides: TGTGCCAGCAGTGAAGGGAAACAGGGTAACTATGGCTACACCTTC.